Below, 10 T cell receptor beta chains from the same sample are listed, as sequenced in a study of shared clonotypes between healthy human individuals. Assay: immunoSEQ multiplex PCR; the TCRdb copy retains only in-frame clones and omits some. The table lists 1,400,000 or so clones, just under 99% of them singletons. Material for sequencing was naive CD4+ T cells sorted from blood. Subset: CD45RA+ positively selected. The receptors originated from a man aged 25 to 40 in good health.

This clone was seen once. Other DNA sequences in the sample encode the same CDR3. This chain links TRBV18 with TRBJ2-1, with a tentative D call TRBD2 (6 bases). Germline-derived CDR1 and CDR2 are KGHSH and LQKENI. V was shortened by 1 base and J by 0 bases, with 10 bases between the two germline ends. The CDR3 is made up of 16 amino acids. This CDR3 reads CASSPLVGGSYNEQFF. The CDR3 DNA is TGTGCCAGCTCACCACTGGTGGGAGGCTCCTACAATGAGCAGTTCTTC.

This clone came up once. The V gene is TRBV5-8, the J gene TRBJ2-3; 7 nucleotides match TRBD1. J lost 0 bases, V lost 6 bases, and 10 bases had no gene match. The CDR3 covers 16 residues. The germline V gene has CDR1 SGHTS and CDR2 YDEGEE. CDR3 sequence reads: CASIPLRGRSTDTQYF. The DNA of the CDR3 is TGTGCCAGCATCCCTCTAAGGGGGCGTAGCACAGATACGCAGTATTTT. Full variable domain (rest looked up from reference TRBV5-8 and TRBJ2-3): EAGVTQSPTHLIKTRGQQATLRCSPISGHTSVYWYQQALGLGLQFLLWYDEGEERNRGNFPPRFSGRQFPNYSSELNVNALELEDSALYLCASIPLRGRSTDTQYFGPGTRLTVL.

CDR3 sequence: CASSTGSSFSEAFF. As DNA, the CDR3 is TGCGCCAGCAGTACCGGGTCCTCCTTTTCTGAAGCTTTCTTT. The chain carries TRBV10-2 and TRBJ1-1; D uncertain. Germline lookup yields CDR1 WSHSY and CDR2 SAAADI. V was clipped by 5 bases and J by 6 bases, with 16 bases between them. The CDR3 extends over 14 amino acids.

V usage is TRBV10-3 and J usage is TRBJ1-3; the D is unclear. CDR3 length: 14 residues. CDR1 and CDR2 (germline): ENHRY, SYGVKD. V lost 5 bases, J lost 3 bases, and 11 bases lay in between. CDR3 in amino acids: CAISPDLGGNTIYF. DNA for the CDR3: TGTGCCATCAGTCCCGATCTCGGTGGAAACACCATATATTTT.

The V call is TRBV6-1, the J call TRBJ1-4, with TRBD1 matching 8 bases. V dropped 6 bases and J dropped 8; count of bases not matched to a gene: 5. This CDR3 is 13 amino acids long. Germline CDR1 is MNHNS and CDR2 is SASEGT. CDR3 bases: TGTGCCAGCAGGGACAGGGATTGGGAAAAACTGTTTTTT. Amino acid sequence: CASRDRDWEKLFF.

This chain links TRBV7-2 with TRBJ2-5; D ambiguous. The CDR3 contains 15 residues. Germline CDR1 SGHTA, CDR2 FQGNSA. The ends were cut back, 1 base at V and 2 bases at J, with 11 bases in the middle. CDR3 loop: CASSLVVGRQETQYF. The CDR3 nucleotides are TGTGCCAGCAGCTTAGTTGTCGGTAGACAAGAGACCCAGTACTTC.

This sequence joins TRBV5-1 and TRBJ2-7; no firm D call. Germline assignment: CDR1 SGHRS and CDR2 YFSETQ. Trimming left V 3 bases short and J 3 bases short, with 13 bases between. The CDR3 has 14 amino acids. Written as DNA, the CDR3 is TGCGCCAGCAGCTACCAGGATGGCGGCTACGAGCAGTACTTC. Amino acids: CASSYQDGGYEQYF.

This chain links TRBV14 with TRBJ1-1; the D is unclear. This CDR3 has 11 amino acids. Germline assignment: CDR1 SGHDN and CDR2 FVKESK. V was cut by 1 base and J by 8 bases, with 5 bases left in between. This chain's CDR3 is CASSQGLEAFF. CDR3 DNA sequence: TGTGCCAGCAGCCAAGGCTTGGAAGCTTTCTTT.

This sequence joins TRBV28 and TRBJ1-4, with 9 bases identical to TRBD1. This CDR3 region has 15 residues. Losses at the gene ends were 4 bases for V and 6 bases for J; bases not matched to a gene: 6. From germline, CDR1 is MDHEN and CDR2 SYDVKM. The CDR3 here is CASSSPRQGDEKLFF. The CDR3 coding sequence is TGTGCCAGCAGTTCTCCAAGACAGGGGGATGAAAAACTGTTTTTT.

The chain carries TRBV7-9 and TRBJ2-7; weak D call: TRBD2 (6 bases). The V gene lost 1 base and the J gene lost 6 bases, with 13 bases spanning the gap. CDR3 length: 14 amino acids. The germline V gene encodes CDR1 SEHNR and CDR2 FQNEAQ (reference sequence). The CDR3 region has the DNA TGTGCCAGCAGCTTAGAGGGAGGTCGGAGCGAGCAGTACTTC. Its translation is CASSLEGGRSEQYF.